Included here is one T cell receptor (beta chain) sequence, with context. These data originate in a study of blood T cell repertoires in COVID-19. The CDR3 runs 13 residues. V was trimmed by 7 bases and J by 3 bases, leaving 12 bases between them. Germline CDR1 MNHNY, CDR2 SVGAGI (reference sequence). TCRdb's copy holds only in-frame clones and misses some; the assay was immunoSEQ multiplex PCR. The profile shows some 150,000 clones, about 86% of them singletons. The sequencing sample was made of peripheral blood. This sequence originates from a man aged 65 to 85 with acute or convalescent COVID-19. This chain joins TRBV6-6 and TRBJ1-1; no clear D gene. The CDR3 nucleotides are TGTGCCAGCAATCTTGGGAGGGACACTGAAGCTTTCTTT. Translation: CASNLGRDTEAFF.